These 20 T cell receptor beta chains were all obtained from the same sample, sequenced in a study of a mutant IDH1 vaccine in newly diagnosed glioma. The method was immunoSEQ multiplex PCR; TCRdb's version includes in-frame clones alone and lacks a portion of them. The sample records 15,000 or so clones, roughly 95% being singletons. Noted time point: baseline, week 1 (first vaccination visit). Treatment specified: pre-vaccination baseline after standard-of-care therapy. This specimen was peripheral blood mononuclear cells (PBMCs), taken from a glioma patient treated with radiotherapy, temozolomide or both. The receptors here all came from a woman aged 18-29 years with glioma. Some clones in this sample may be carry-over from other donors' samples.

The genes are TRBV30 and TRBJ2-3; unclear D gene. CDR1 is GTSNPN, CDR2 SVGIG, per germline (reference sequence). Trimming removed 4 bases from V and 2 bases from J, with 7 bases in between. This CDR3 contains 12 residues. CDR3 residues: CAWTESTDTQYF. The CDR3, as DNA: TGTGCCTGGACAGAATCCACAGATACGCAGTATTTT.

V and J are TRBV19 and TRBJ2-3; no clear D. The germline V and J ends were trimmed by 4 bases and 7 bases, with 9 bases remaining between them. Per germline, CDR1 LNHDA and CDR2 SQIVND (reference sequence). The length of the CDR3 is 12 residues. The CDR3 bases are TGTGCCAGTAGTACAGGCTTTTATACGCAGTATTTT. Residues: CASSTGFYTQYF.

The chain recombines TRBV18 with TRBJ2-1; 7 bases align to TRBD2. The CDR3 extends over 12 amino acids. In germline, CDR1 is KGHSH, CDR2 LQKENI. Trimming took 4 bases from V and 9 from J; bases not matched to a gene: 3. CDR3 region: CASSQTGGEQFF. CDR3 bases: TGTGCCAGCTCACAGACGGGAGGTGAGCAGTTCTTC.

This clone was recorded only once. The chain is built from TRBV14 and TRBJ1-2, with D possibly being TRBD1 (6 bases). V lost 3 bases to trimming and J lost 8 bases, with 22 bases between them. Germline values: CDR1 SGHDN, CDR2 FVKESK. The CDR3 contains 16 residues. In DNA form, the CDR3 reads TGTGCCAGCAGCCACAGAGGACCCGACAGGTTTAACGGCTACACCTTC. Translated, it gives CASSHRGPDRFNGYTF.

The genes are TRBV6-1 and TRBJ2-3; D remains unclear. Germline V gives CDR1 MNHNS, CDR2 SASEGT. V was shortened by 4 bases and J by 6 bases, with 14 bases between the two germline ends. This CDR3 is 14 amino acids long. The CDR3 nucleotides are TGTGCCAGCAGTGCAGGCCCCGAGGTGGATACGCAGTATTTT. Protein: CASSAGPEVDTQYF.

The chain has TRBV4-2 and TRBJ2-1; TRBD2 matches 12 bases. Germline-derived CDR1 and CDR2 are LGHNA and YNFKEQ. The length of the CDR3 is 15 residues. V gave up 2 bases and J gave up 9 bases; unmatched junction bases: 5. CDR3 bases: TGTGCCAGCAGCCAATTACTAGCGGGAGGAGGTGAGCAGTTCTTC. Encoded protein: CASSQLLAGGGEQFF.

The V call is TRBV7-8, the J call TRBJ2-7; D gene unclear. The germline V gene encodes CDR1 SGHVS and CDR2 FQNEAQ. This CDR3 is 14 amino acids long. V was shortened by 0 bases and J by 4 bases, with 10 bases between the two germline ends. The CDR3 region is CASSLARGGYEQYF. CDR3 nucleotides: TGTGCCAGCAGCTTAGCGAGAGGCGGATACGAGCAGTACTTC.

The genes are TRBV30 and TRBJ1-2; 10 bases line up with TRBD1. V gave up 7 bases and J gave up 8 bases; unmatched junction bases: 13. The germline gives CDR1 GTSNPN, CDR2 SVGIG (reference sequence). The CDR3 totals 14 residues. DNA for the CDR3: TGTGCCTTCACCCCGACAGGGGGCGGCCAAGGCTACACCTTC. Translated, it gives CAFTPTGGGQGYTF.

The genes are TRBV11-3 and TRBJ2-5; tentative D call: TRBD2 (5 bases). Germline CDR1 SGHNT, CDR2 YENEEA. This CDR3 has 17 amino acids. V was clipped by 8 bases and J by 1 base, with 23 bases between them. Written as DNA, the CDR3 is TGTGCCAGCGATCTCCAAAGAGGGTGGGGAATCCAAGAGACCCAGTACTTC. It is translated as CASDLQRGWGIQETQYF.

J is TRBJ2-2 and V is TRBV7-9, with D uncertain. CDR1 is SEHNR, CDR2 FQNEAQ, per germline (reference sequence). The CDR3 runs 14 residues. Trimming removed 1 base from V and 2 bases from J, with 5 bases in between. The CDR3 nucleotides read TGTGCCAGCAGCTTAGGCATCAACACCGGGGAGCTGTTTTTT. This sequence encodes CASSLGINTGELFF.

The gene calls are TRBV11-2 and TRBJ2-1; the match to TRBD2 covers 9 bases. J lost 2 bases, V lost 4 bases, and 15 bases had no gene match. The CDR3 covers 19 residues. The germline gives CDR1 SGHAT, CDR2 FQNNGV. CDR3 nucleotide sequence: TGTGCCAGCAGCTCATATATAAATCGCGGCGGGAGGGCCTACAATGAGCAGTTCTTC. Translation gives CASSSYINRGGRAYNEQFF.

The chain combines TRBV19 with TRBJ2-7, with TRBD1 matching over 8 bases. With V trimmed by 5 bases and J by 5 bases, 11 bases remained unmatched. Germline V gene lookup returns CDR1 LNHDA and CDR2 SQIVND (reference sequence). The CDR3 is 15 residues long. Here the CDR3 DNA reads TGTGCCAGTAGTGTAAACAACAGGGGGATCCACGAGCAGTACTTC. Residues: CASSVNNRGIHEQYF.

The rearrangement uses TRBV2 and TRBJ2-3; perhaps TRBD1 as D (5 bases). With 5 bases removed from V and 0 bases from J, the gap between germline ends came to 21 bases. This CDR3 comprises 18 residues. Germline V gene sequence: CDR1 SNHLY, CDR2 FYNNEI. The CDR3 bases are TGTGCCAGCAGTACAACTTCGACAGTGTACGCTAGCACAGATACGCAGTATTTT. This codes for CASSTTSTVYASTDTQYF. Full variable domain (remainder filled in from reference TRBV2 and TRBJ2-3): EPEVTQTPSHQVTQMGQEVILRCVPISNHLYFYWYRQILGQKVEFLVSFYNNEISEKSEIFDDQFSVERPDGSNFTLKIRSTKLEDSAMYFCASSTTSTVYASTDTQYFGPGTRLTVL.

This chain joins TRBV7-9 and TRBJ2-5, with no clear D. The J call is in doubt because the DNA end fits TRBJ2-7 better. Looked up from germline, CDR1 is SEHNR and CDR2 is FQNEAQ (reference sequence). CDR3 length: 11 residues. The CDR3 DNA reads as TGTGCCAGCAGCTCGTTTGACGAGCAGTACTTC. It yields the protein CASSSFDEQYF.

The chain combines TRBV19 with TRBJ2-5, with 8 positions matching TRBD2. The germline CDR1 and CDR2 sequences are LNHDA and SQIVND (reference sequence). The CDR3 is 17 residues long. V dropped 4 bases and J dropped 9; count of bases not matched to a gene: 19. The CDR3 DNA follows: TGTGCCAGTAGTACAGATCCCCGCGCCGGGGGGGGAAAGGCCCAGTACTTC. Amino acids: CASSTDPRAGGGKAQYF. Variable domain in full (rest from reference TRBV19 and TRBJ2-5): DGGITQSPKYLFRKEGQNVTLSCEQNLNHDAMYWYRQDPGQGLRLIYYSQIVNDFQKGDIAEGYSVSREKKESFPLTVTSAQKNPTAFYLCASSTDPRAGGGKAQYFGPGTRLLVL.

This chain links TRBV5-6 with TRBJ2-2, with D possibly matching TRBD2 (7 bases). Germline values: CDR1 SGHDT, CDR2 YYEEEE. The CDR3 is made up of 16 amino acids. Trimming pared 2 bases from V and 4 bases from J, leaving 15 bases between. CDR3 coding DNA: TGTGCCAGCAGCTTTGGGGGCGGGAGCGGCACCGGGGAGCTGTTTTTT. Translated: CASSFGGGSGTGELFF.

The rearrangement links TRBV7-9 to TRBJ1-1, with TRBD1 identical over 8 bases. The V segment lost 5 bases and the J segment 1 base; nucleotides outside the gene matches: 9. The CDR3 loop spans 16 amino acids. Germline CDR1 and CDR2: SEHNR and FQNEAQ (reference sequence). The chain's CDR3 is CASSQGAGRTNTEAFF. CDR3 bases: TGTGCCAGCAGCCAGGGGGCGGGCAGAACGAACACTGAAGCTTTCTTT.

The chain carries TRBV7-2 and TRBJ1-3; D unresolved. The V gene lost 5 bases and the J gene lost 0 bases, with 14 bases spanning the gap. The CDR3 extends over 16 amino acids. Germline CDR1 SGHTA, CDR2 FQGNSA. The CDR3 nucleotides are TGTGCCAGCAGCCCCCACGGCAGAGGCTCTGGAAACACCATATATTTT. As protein: CASSPHGRGSGNTIYF.

This chain joins TRBV6-4 and TRBJ2-1; no clear D. The V and J ends lost 2 bases and 0 bases respectively, with 8 bases between them. Per germline, CDR1 MRHNA and CDR2 SNTAGT. The CDR3 is 15 amino acids. The CDR3 spells CASSDGASSYNEQFF. The CDR3 DNA reads as TGTGCCAGCAGTGACGGTGCCAGCTCCTACAATGAGCAGTTCTTC.

V gene TRBV9 combines with J gene TRBJ1-4; D not resolved. V lost 0 bases and J 4 bases, leaving 10 bases between the germline ends. The CDR3 spans 15 residues. Germline loops: CDR1 SGDLS, CDR2 YYNGEE. CDR3 nucleotides: TGTGCCAGCAGCGTAGAGGCCGGGTTTAATGAAAAACTGTTTTTT. This encodes CASSVEAGFNEKLFF.